This entry is about one T cell receptor beta chain. The junction had 4 bases not matched to a gene; V was cut back by 6 bases and J by 0 bases. Looked up from germline, CDR1 is SGHRS and CDR2 is YFSETQ. There are 14 residues in the CDR3. The sample originates from a study of blood T cell repertoires in COVID-19. Study-wide background: COVID-19 samples from acute and convalescent phases originated in the United States, Italy and Spain.

The method was immunoSEQ multiplex PCR; TCRdb's version includes in-frame clones alone and lacks a portion of them. The data hold 200,000 to 250,000 clones, with about 85% observed a single time. Sequencing was carried out using peripheral blood. This chain connects TRBV5-1 to TRBJ1-1; 8 bases match TRBD1. The sequence derives from a woman aged 55-75 years who had recovered from COVID-19. The CDR3, as DNA: TGCGCCAGCAACAACAGGGGGGTGAACACTGAAGCTTTCTTT. Translation gives CASNNRGVNTEAFF.